These 12 T cell receptor beta chains came from one sample sequenced in a study of blood T cell repertoires in COVID-19. This table comes from immunoSEQ multiplex PCR, and its TCRdb copy is limited to in-frame clones, with some not included. There are around 70,000 clones in the sample; around 86% occur only once, and 29% lies in the top ten. The specimen sequenced was peripheral blood. Receptor source: a woman older than 75 with active or convalescent COVID-19.

The CDR3, as DNA: TGTGCCAGCAGCATCCAACCTGGACAGGGGGCGATCTATGGCTACACCTTC. Translation gives CASSIQPGQGAIYGYTF. The chain carries TRBV7-2 and TRBJ1-2; 11 positions match TRBD1. CDR1 and CDR2 from the germline V gene are SGHTA and FQGNSA. The CDR3 loop spans 17 amino acids. V lost 5 bases and J lost 4; bases outside the gene matches: 12.

The genes are TRBV11-3 and TRBJ2-1; a weak D match, TRBD1 (6 bases). Trimming stripped 0 bases from V and 8 bases from J, with 11 bases between. The CDR3 contains 14 residues. Germline V CDR1 and CDR2: SGHNT, YENEEA. This CDR3 is CASSLEPTGYEQFF. For the CDR3, the DNA is TGTGCCAGCAGCTTAGAGCCGACAGGTTATGAGCAGTTCTTC. The full variable domain, completed using reference TRBV11-3 and TRBJ2-1, is EAGVVQSPRYKIIEKKQPVAFWCNPISGHNTLYWYLQNLGQGPELLIRYENEEAVDDSQLPKDRFSAERLKGVDSTLKIQPAELGDSAVYLCASSLEPTGYEQFFGPGTRLTVL.

The rearrangement links TRBV5-6 to TRBJ1-5, with D maybe TRBD1 (6 bases). V lost 1 base to trimming and J lost 7 bases, with 18 bases between them. The CDR3 has 16 amino acids. The germline V gene encodes CDR1 SGHDT and CDR2 YYEEEE. For the CDR3, the DNA is TGTGCCAGCAGCTTGTCGGGACGGGGGGCGCGGCAGCCCCAGCATTTT. Its translation is CASSLSGRGARQPQHF.

This clone was seen once. V usage is TRBV9 and J usage is TRBJ2-1; possible D gene TRBD1, 6 bases. The CDR3 has 18 residues. V gave up 3 bases and J gave up 4 bases, with 23 bases separating them. Germline V lookup: CDR1 SGDLS, CDR2 YYNGEE. This chain's CDR3 is CASSGPKSGALVYNEQFF. For the CDR3, the DNA is TGTGCCAGCAGCGGTCCCAAATCAGGGGCCTTGGTTTACAATGAGCAGTTCTTC.

V gene TRBV4-3 combines with J gene TRBJ2-5; tentatively, D is TRBD1 (7 bases). Germline loops: CDR1 LGHNA, CDR2 YSLEER. This CDR3 comprises 15 residues. The germline V and J ends were trimmed by 4 bases and 5 bases, with 17 bases remaining between them. Here the CDR3 reads CASSPTIQGRETQYF. Written as DNA, the CDR3 is TGCGCCAGCAGCCCGACGATACAGGGGAGGGAGACCCAGTACTTC.

The chain employs TRBV9 and TRBJ2-3; TRBD2 matches 9 bases. V was pared by 6 bases and J by 4 bases, with 6 bases of the junction left unmatched. Germline V gene lookup returns CDR1 SGDLS and CDR2 YYNGEE. CDR3 size: 14 residues. Here the CDR3 reads CASKRGGGADTQYF. The CDR3 DNA reads TGTGCCAGCAAGCGAGGCGGGGGGGCAGATACGCAGTATTTT.

J is TRBJ1-1 and V is TRBV29-1, with 9 bases identical to TRBD1. The V gene's germline CDR1 is SQVTM and CDR2 ANQGSEA. Trimming took 7 bases from V and 4 from J; bases not matched to a gene: 4. CDR3 length: 12 residues. The CDR3 region has the DNA TGCAGCGCCGGGACAGGGATCACTGAAGCTTTCTTT. This gives the protein CSAGTGITEAFF.

V and J are TRBV6-6 and TRBJ2-5, with 7 bases that match TRBD2. CDR3 length: 13 residues. CDR1 is MNHNY, CDR2 SVGAGI, per germline (reference sequence). V shed 5 bases, J shed 3 bases, and the junction held 3 bases outside the gene matches. This chain's CDR3 is CASSTGTKETQYF. CDR3 DNA sequence: TGTGCCAGCAGTACCGGGACTAAAGAGACCCAGTACTTC.

J is TRBJ2-3 and V is TRBV19; no definite D call. The CDR3 runs to 12 residues. Germline CDR1 is LNHDA and CDR2 is SQIVND (reference sequence). V dropped 9 bases and J dropped 2 bases, with 9 bases sitting between them. The CDR3 region is CASSPHTDTQYF. The CDR3 DNA reads TGTGCCAGCTCCCCACACACAGATACGCAGTATTTT.

This rearrangement joins TRBV18 to TRBJ1-5, with D possibly matching TRBD1 (6 bases). The CDR3 is made up of 14 amino acids. Trimming pared 3 bases from V and 6 bases from J, leaving 12 bases between. Germline V gives CDR1 KGHSH, CDR2 LQKENI. The CDR3 DNA reads TGTGCCAGCTCACCGGCAGGGGTGGGTCAGCCCCAGCATTTT. Protein sequence: CASSPAGVGQPQHF.

The V gene is TRBV27, the J gene TRBJ1-2; 7 nucleotides agree with TRBD1. CDR3 length: 13 amino acids. The V segment lost 6 bases and the J segment 4 bases; nucleotides outside the gene matches: 5. CDR1 and CDR2 from the germline V gene are MNHEY and SMNVEV (reference sequence). The CDR3 DNA reads as TGTGCCAGCAGGGACAGGAATGGCTATGGCTACACCTTC. Translation: CASRDRNGYGYTF.

This chain uses TRBV19 with TRBJ1-1, with D unclear. The CDR3 extends over 15 amino acids. Between the trimmed V and J ends, which lost 0 bases and 4 bases, there was a span of 12 bases. The germline V gene has CDR1 LNHDA and CDR2 SQIVND (reference sequence). This chain's CDR3 is CASSIDQVTSTEAFF. The CDR3 DNA sequence: TGTGCCAGTAGTATAGATCAGGTAACGTCCACTGAAGCTTTCTTT.